Below, one T cell receptor beta chain is given with its context. The V gene end was trimmed by 3 bases and the J gene end by 6 bases; junction bases not matched to a gene: 16. CDR1 is SNHLY, CDR2 FYNNEI, per germline. CDR3 size: 17 residues. This sample is drawn from a study of blood T cells in healthy people across ages. The use of a sample-barcoded 5' primer and a J-beta primer mix characterized a second PCR of about 7 to 12 cycles. Every sample gave at least 3 million paired-end reads containing CDR3. MiXCR, applied by TCRdb to the 5' RACE reads, yields one record per CDR3 protein. Of about 1.6 million distinct CDR3 sequences detected, around 35% appear once; the ten largest clones hold approximately 11%.

The origin of this receptor is a woman in her 30s in good health. The sample comprised blood. This chain links TRBV2 with TRBJ2-7; TRBD2 agrees at 8 bases. DNA for the CDR3: TGTGCCAGCAGTGACGAAGCGCCGGGACTAGGGGAATGCGAGCAGTACTTC. The encoded protein is CASSDEAPGLGECEQYF. The full variable domain, with the rest looked up from reference TRBV2 and TRBJ2-7, is EPEVTQTPSHQVTQMGQEVILRCVPISNHLYFYWYRQILGQKVEFLVSFYNNEISEKSEIFDDQFSVERPDGSNFTLKIRSTKLEDSAMYFCASSDEAPGLGECEQYFGPGTRLTVT.